This T cell receptor (beta chain) is drawn from a study of cytomegalovirus exposure and HLA in healthy donors (dated by TCRdb to about 2017). Context from the whole study: An earlier analysis of approximately 640 of the donors reported roughly 300 Gb of sequence data and around 110 million unique TCR beta sequences from some 180 million T cells. The later analysis used no new phenotypic data to find candidate immune exposures, relying instead on TCR beta sequences and their occurrence across donors. The study combined high-throughput TCR immunosequencing, statistical association of individual TCRs with disease status, and machine learning to predict cytomegalovirus infection status. The aim of the study was to test whether cataloging public T cell receptors could identify signatures of past pathogen exposure. An early release that covered fewer than 800 HLA-typed donors contained around 330 gigabases of sequencing data and 85 million to 100 million unique TCR sequences. HLA typing included class I and class II loci at four-digit resolution. Among the approximately 430 genotyped donors, approximately 77% belonged to the genetic ancestry cluster associated with self-reported Caucasian donors. To study patterns of TCR occurrence, a later analysis re-analyzed previously published TCR beta repertoires from hundreds of donors and added high-resolution HLA genotyping. Every repertoire in the discovery cohort had been generated on one and the same sequencing platform. Four to six DR-DQ haplotypes were handled as single units for association and clustering because linkage in the cohort was strong. Typing coverage differed by locus: A, B, C, DRB1 and DQB1 were typed in roughly 620-630 donors, DQA1 in roughly 510, DPA1 in 600 to 610, and DPB1 in about 450. On average, around 240,000 unique TCR beta nucleotide sequences were sequenced per donor among a few hundred genotyped donors of the cohort, with 15% to 20% of those sequences being non-productive. A separate validation cohort of roughly 130 different subjects was used in addition to the approximately 610-subject first cohort. A later genetic analysis used genome-wide SNP genotypes for about three fifths of the 666 donors, treating that subset as a discovery cohort. The study profiled the T cell repertoires of under 850 subjects by immunosequencing and related them to cytomegalovirus serostatus. Donor age, sex, ethnicity and CMV serostatus were compiled together with the repertoire data. An earlier analysis of more than 450 of the donors used high-throughput TCR beta sequencing to judge whether each TCR beta V gene segment behaved as functional or pseudogenic. The full study reports these points: According to a later analysis, parvovirus B19, influenza, CMV and Epstein-Barr virus appeared linked to several top co-occurrence clusters. The classifier was reported to diagnose cytomegalovirus status with high specificity and sensitivity in both the original cohort and the validation cohort. CMV serostatus was the only immune exposure information available for the cohort. In a later genetic analysis, fewer N-insertions in productive TCRs were reported among donors in an Asian-associated ancestry cluster than the roughly 700-donor mean. It was suggested by the authors that the approach could potentially be generalized to other disease states and immunological phenotypes. A further reported finding was that TCR beta sequences accurately predicted the HLA-A and HLA-B alleles for most subjects in the first cohort. An association between a missense DCLRE1C variant and V-gene and J-gene trimming of TCR beta chains was found in a later genetic analysis and replicated in an independent cohort. Correlated functional status among segregating V segments might reflect linkage disequilibrium, but an unknown experimental factor could not be ruled out. Most CMV-associated TCR beta chains appeared to be HLA-restricted in a later analysis, and the HLA associations seemed to be driven largely by CMV exposure. In a later analysis, TCR association rates were found to vary across HLA loci, with the most associated TCRs seen for DRB1 alleles and the fewest for HLA-C alleles. A later analysis associated about 17,000 TCR beta sequences with specific HLA alleles at a false discovery rate of 0.05. A few of the identified cytomegalovirus-associated TCR beta chains were confirmed in vitro to be specific for cytomegalovirus antigens. Because counts were too low, seventeen rarely observed V segments, including chromosome 9 orphons, were left out of the earlier analysis of about 620 of the donors. In the study, approximately 150 TCR beta chains were listed as associated with cytomegalovirus. In an earlier analysis of under 600 of the donors, most TCR beta V segments were observed in productive rearrangements about 90% or about 30% of the time, broadly matching IMGT annotations. The presence/absence analyses assumed that sequencing depth was roughly uniform across donors, and that assumption may not be true. A later analysis found that HLA-associated TCR beta chains were more clonally expanded and had lower generation probabilities than equally common non-associated chains. When HLA alleles, especially DR and DQ, strongly co-occurred, TCR associations were difficult to assign to individual alleles. Because HLA typing was unavailable for some donors at each locus, only the typed subset was used in association tests. A group of highly shared sequence variants was considered likely to be a technical artifact of the sequencing pipeline. This cohort had only TCR beta chains sequenced, and the lack of alpha or paired-chain data limited which features could be detected. Some IMGT-functional V segments, including TRBV6-2 and TRBV6-3, could not be told apart with the 87-base-pair reads, so those segments were excluded. Most TCR sequences were seen in very few donors, while some public TCRs were found in many individuals.

The cohort consisted of 650 to 700 healthy bone marrow donors. At the time of sampling, every cohort member was nominally healthy, though immune exposures that went unrecorded were likely present. The donor was CMV seronegative and belonged to the group of around 350 seronegative cohort members. A peripheral blood sample was provided by each donor, and peripheral blood mononuclear cells were used for TCR beta sequencing. Genomic DNA extraction from the blood cell samples was performed with the Qiagen DNeasy Blood Extraction Kit. From cysteine to phenylalanine, the CDR3 is 16 amino acids long. Kept here is only the CDR3 DNA, which spans 48 bases and is read in frame from base 1. The germline V gene (reference sequence) yields MNHEY for CDR1 and SMNVEV for CDR2. V is trimmed back by 7 bases and J by 0 bases, and the junction contains 10 bases that no gene match accounts for. Library construction relied on the immunoSEQ multiplex PCR assay. For the multiplex PCR, a mixture combining 60 forward primers for TCR Vbeta segments and 13 reverse primers for TCR Jbeta segments was used. The CDR3 region of rearranged TCR beta genes was amplified from genomic DNA by a multiplex PCR assay. The amplified TCR beta libraries were sequenced on the Illumina HiSeq System as 87-base-pair reads. Concerning the study's data processing: In a later analysis, 80 million or so unique TCR beta chains were counted across the roughly 700 repertoires, and roughly 11 million of these chains were shared by at least two donors. Raw reads were error-corrected and collapsed into unique sequences with a nearest-neighbor algorithm that merged closely related sequences to remove PCR and sequencing errors. Alignment of CDR3 sequences to IMGT reference sequences was used to assign V, D and J gene segments. For a sequence to be retained, a match of at least six nucleotides was required to both a V gene segment and a J gene segment. Rearrangements were classified as productive when the CDR3 lacked stop codons and remained in frame with V and J, and all other rearrangements were classified as non-productive. CDR3 was defined by IMGT convention, running from the second conserved V-encoded cysteine to the conserved J-encoded phenylalanine. In an earlier analysis of approximately 500 of the donors, sequences lacking an unambiguous match to a single V gene segment were excluded. In an earlier analysis of around 600 of the donors, V segments were called functional above 56.7% productive rearrangements and were called segregating when the between-donor standard deviation exceeded 5%. To diagnose cytomegalovirus status from the catalog of TCR beta chain sequences, a statistical classification framework was built. V and J gene assignment, in a later analysis, came from comparing TCR nucleotide sequences with IMGT/GENE-DB human TR gene sequences. Using the TCRdist pipeline, a later analysis assigned CDR3 sequences along with most-parsimonious VDJ recombination scenarios. In a later analysis, every TCR beta chain was defined by the combination of its CDR3 amino acid sequence and its V-gene family, and reads without a unique V-gene family were dropped. A later analysis removed over 500 highly shared, low-generation-probability nucleotide sequences to deal with suspected cross-contamination and a sequencing artifact. A later analysis calculated a clonal expansion index for each public chain from normalized within-repertoire ranks of inferred template counts. In a later analysis, generation probabilities were computed using a VDJ recombination model fitted to out-of-frame rearrangements, and the results were checked against IGoR. Hypergeometric tests were used in a later analysis to score TCR-TCR, TCR-HLA and TCR-CMV co-occurrence, with a repertoire-size bias correction applied to the TCR pairs. A later analysis estimated false discovery rates by permuting HLA or CMV assignments 20 times. In a later analysis, co-occurring TCRs were grouped using DBSCAN, and TCRdist sequence similarity was added for clustering within HLA-allele-positive subsets. Repertoires with fewer than 30,000 or more than 120,000 public chains were left out of co-occurrence clustering, as were a handful of repertoires with anomalous nucleotide sharing. The source is immuneACCESS, and TCRdb retained only in-frame sequences with V and J called. Part of the clones is not carried over; for the studies checked, unresolved V genes explain less than half of this, and the remainder is unexplained. The V and J calls and the clone size are those of that table, but D and trimming were determined from the DNA. Across this sample there are about 94,000 clones, with around 69% seen only once. The top ten hold 3.9% of the sample.

Concerning this clone: Its antigen target is currently unknown. No quality values exist for individual bases; no much larger clone is one base distant.

The source is a man aged 30 to 39 in good health and CMV-seronegative. Specimen: PBMCs. The sequence links TRBV27 to TRBJ2-3; 7 middle bases align to TRBD2. The encoded CDR3 is CASNGGRGLSTDTQYF. The DNA is as follows: TGTGCCAGCAATGGCGGGAGAGGGCTTAGCACAGATACGCAGTATTTT.